The rows below give T cell receptor beta chains drawn from one sample of a study of human thymus T cells. Sequenced by immunoSEQ multiplex PCR; TCRdb stores in-frame clones only, minus some. The sample holds about 130,000 clones, around 94% seen once. Material: thymus tissue. The receptor source for this set is a boy under three years old with a congenital heart defect but otherwise immunologically healthy. The CDR3 runs from the conserved cysteine through the conserved F or W. The order of the fields is CDR3 length, J gene, clone size, V gene, D gene, CDR3 DNA, CDR3 protein. The D gene is left open where the match is weak. Expanded clones get a size class; other rows say once, few or many, or leave the size out.

12 | TRBJ2-1 | . | TRBV6-5 | TRBD2 | TGTGCCAGCAGAAATCAGCGGGGAAGAAGATTCTTC | CASRNQRGRRFF
14 | TRBJ1-2 | . | TRBV9 | . | TGTGCCAGCAGCGACGGGCCGGGAGGGAGCGGCTACACCTTC | CASSDGPGGSGYTF
14 | TRBJ2-4 | . | TRBV4-3 | . | TGCGCCAGCAGCCCCACGAACACCCGAAACATTCAGTACTTC | CASSPTNTRNIQYF
16 | TRBJ1-6 | . | TRBV6-5 | . | TGTGCCAGCAGTTACTCGAAAGGGCCCTATAATTCACCCCTCCACTTT | CASSYSKGPYNSPLHF
13 | TRBJ2-7 | . | TRBV10-3 | . | TGTGCCATCAGTGAGCCTTCCAGGGGGGAAGGATACTTC | CAISEPSRGEGYF
15 | TRBJ2-1 | . | TRBV7-2 | TRBD1 | TGTGCCAGCAGCTTAGGGACAGGGGAGGTTCATGAGCAGTTCTTC | CASSLGTGEVHEQFF
20 | TRBJ2-4 | . | TRBV5-1 | . | TGCGCCAGCAGCGTCCTTAGCCCCAATCTTAGGGAAATCTTCCGAAACATTCAGTACTTC | CASSVLSPNLREIFRNIQYF
16 | TRBJ1-1 | . | TRBV6-1 | . | TGTGCCAGCAGTGAAGCTTACCCAGGGTTGGTATCTGAAGCTTTCTTT | CASSEAYPGLVSEAFF
18 | TRBJ2-1 | . | TRBV28 | TRBD2 | TGTGCCAGCAGTTTCCTAATCGAAGCGGGGCCCACCTACAATGAGCAGTTCTTC | CASSFLIEAGPTYNEQFF
10 | TRBJ2-7 | . | TRBV29-1 | . | TGCAGCGTTGTGGACTACGAGCAGTACTTC | CSVVDYEQYF
11 | TRBJ1-1 | . | TRBV14 | TRBD1 | TGTGCCACGGGGACAGAACGAGAAGCTTTCTTT | CATGTEREAFF
14 | TRBJ1-1 | . | TRBV2 | . | TGTGCCAGCAGTGTCAGGGGATCGGACACTGAAGCTTTCTTT | CASSVRGSDTEAFF
17 | TRBJ1-6 | few | TRBV6-1 | . | TGTGCCAGCAGTGAAGGGAGGGAACGGACCTATAATTCACCCCTCCACTTT | CASSEGRERTYNSPLHF
16 | TRBJ2-3 | . | TRBV7-2 | . | TGTGCCAGCAGCTTAACCATACCCATGCCCACAGATACGCAGTATTTT | CASSLTIPMPTDTQYF
14 | TRBJ1-4 | . | TRBV5-1 | TRBD1 | TGCGCCAGCAGCCCGGGACAGGGAAATGAAAAACTGTTTTTT | CASSPGQGNEKLFF
17 | TRBJ2-2 | . | TRBV5-6 | TRBD2 | TGTGCCAGCAGCTCATTCTCGGCGGGGGGCGACACCGGGGAGCTGTTTTTT | CASSSFSAGGDTGELFF
15 | TRBJ2-2 | . | TRBV4-1 | . | TGCGCCAGCAGCCACCCACTACGGTACACCGGGGAGCTGTTTTTT | CASSHPLRYTGELFF
17 | TRBJ1-1 | . | TRBV28 | . | TGTGCCAGCAGTTGGGCGGGGCGGGGCGCGTATGACACTGAAGCTTTCTTT | CASSWAGRGAYDTEAFF
13 | TRBJ1-2 | . | TRBV5-1 | . | TGCGCCAGCAGCTGGGGGGGTTCCTATGGCTACACCTTC | CASSWGGSYGYTF
14 | TRBJ2-7 | . | TRBV5-6 | TRBD1 | TGTGCCAGCAGCTGCCGGGACAGAGCCTACGAGCAGTACTTC | CASSCRDRAYEQYF
17 | TRBJ1-3 | . | TRBV28 | TRBD1 | TGTGCCAGCAGTTTATGTTCCCCCGGACAGGCTGGAAACACCATATATTTT | CASSLCSPGQAGNTIYF
13 | TRBJ2-7 | . | TRBV6-4 | . | TGTGCCAGCACCGGGGGAAGAGCGGACGAGCAGTACTTC | CASTGGRADEQYF
17 | TRBJ1-3 | . | TRBV14 | TRBD1 | TGTGCCAGCAGCCAAGATCTCAAGATCGTCACAGGGGACACCATATATTTT | CASSQDLKIVTGDTIYF
14 | TRBJ1-4 | . | TRBV18 | TRBD1 | TGTGCCAGCTCCCACCACGTTCAAAGGGGGCGTCTGTTTTTT | CASSHHVQRGRLFF
13 | TRBJ2-3 | . | TRBV27 | TRBD1 | TGTGCCAAGACGGGACAGGGCACAGATACGCAGTATTTT | CAKTGQGTDTQYF
13 | TRBJ1-6 | . | TRBV6-5 | TRBD1 | TGTGCCAGCAGGGGACAGGGTGGTTCACCCCTCCACTTT | CASRGQGGSPLHF
17 | TRBJ2-7 | . | TRBV4-1 | TRBD1 | TGCGCCAGCAGCCACTACCGAACAGGGGAAATCACCTACGAGCAGTACTTC | CASSHYRTGEITYEQYF
18 | TRBJ2-3 | . | TRBV7-8 | TRBD2 | TGTGCCAGCACCCTAAAACAAGCAGCGGGGGGTAGGACAGATACGCAGTATTTT | CASTLKQAAGGRTDTQYF
15 | TRBJ2-5 | . | TRBV9 | . | TGTGCCAGCAGCGTAGTGGGGCAGGGGCAAGAGACCCAGTACTTC | CASSVVGQGQETQYF
15 | TRBJ1-1 | . | TRBV7-2 | TRBD1 | TGTGCCAGCAGTTGTCTCGGGACAGTGAACACTGAAGCTTTCTTT | CASSCLGTVNTEAFF
20 | TRBJ2-6 | . | TRBV11-3 | . | TGTGCCAGCAGCTTAGGGAAGCAGGGGCCTACGATCTCTGGGGCCAACGTCCTGACTTTC | CASSLGKQGPTISGANVLTF
13 | TRBJ2-3 | . | TRBV28 | TRBD1 | TGTGCCAGCAAGGACAGGCGGCTAGATACGCAGTATTTT | CASKDRRLDTQYF
17 | TRBJ1-2 | . | TRBV4-3 | TRBD1 | TGCGCCAGCAGCCAAGATTTTCCCGAGACAGGGAACTATGGCTACACCTTC | CASSQDFPETGNYGYTF
15 | TRBJ1-1 | . | TRBV5-8 | . | TGTGCCAGCAGCTTGCCCCTGGACACGAACACTGAAGCTTTCTTT | CASSLPLDTNTEAFF
14 | TRBJ1-6 | . | TRBV25-1 | . | TGTGCCAGCACCCCACGGGGACACGGTTCACCCCTCCACTTT | CASTPRGHGSPLHF
12 | TRBJ1-2 | . | TRBV6-1 | . | TGTGCCAGCAGTGGTGACATGTATGGCTACACCTTC | CASSGDMYGYTF
15 | TRBJ2-7 | . | TRBV5-5 | . | TGTGCCAGCAGCTTGGGGCGGCGGTTGGCCTACGAGCAGTACTTC | CASSLGRRLAYEQYF
13 | TRBJ1-4 | . | TRBV9 | . | TGTGCCAGTTCGCGGAGGGTGGGAGAAAAACTGTTTTTT | CASSRRVGEKLFF
15 | TRBJ1-1 | . | TRBV27 | TRBD1 | TGTGCCAGCAGTCAGTACAGGGGCGGGAACACTGAAGCTTTCTTT | CASSQYRGGNTEAFF
17 | TRBJ2-5 | . | TRBV30 | TRBD2 | TGTGCCTGGAGTGTACTTTCTCTAGCGGGGGGCCGGGAGACCCAGTACTTC | CAWSVLSLAGGRETQYF
18 | TRBJ2-2 | . | TRBV4-2 | TRBD2 | TGTGCCAGCAGCCAAGTGCCGATAGCGGGGGGGAACACCGGGGAGCTGTTTTTT | CASSQVPIAGGNTGELFF
15 | TRBJ1-2 | . | TRBV21-1 | . | TGTGCCAGCAGCAAGGGTCCAGGGGCTGGCGGTGGCTACACCTTC | CASSKGPGAGGGYTF
15 | TRBJ2-7 | . | TRBV5-5 | TRBD2 | TGTGCCAGCAGCTTGGATCCCAGCGGGAAATACGAGCAGTACTTC | CASSLDPSGKYEQYF
14 | TRBJ2-5 | . | TRBV19 | . | TGTGCCAGTAGTATGGCGGGGGCTAGGGAGACCCAGTACTTC | CASSMAGARETQYF
14 | TRBJ1-5 | . | TRBV27 | TRBD1 | TGTGCCAGCAGTTTGACAGGGTTCAATCAGCCCCAGCATTTT | CASSLTGFNQPQHF
18 | TRBJ1-6 | . | TRBV14 | TRBD1 | TGTGCCAGCAGCCAAGGAGGTGGGACAGGAGCCTATAATTCACCCCTCCACTTT | CASSQGGGTGAYNSPLHF
17 | TRBJ2-7 | . | TRBV25-1 | . | TGTGCCAGCAGTGAAGGGGATAGGTCTAAACAACTCTACGAGCAGTACTTC | CASSEGDRSKQLYEQYF
15 | TRBJ1-2 | . | TRBV7-2 | . | TGTGCCAGCAACCAATGGGCAGGGGATGGTTATGGCTACACCTTC | CASNQWAGDGYGYTF
13 | TRBJ1-4 | . | TRBV5-5 | . | TGTGCCAGCAAGTCTGCAACTAATGAAAAACTGTTTTTT | CASKSATNEKLFF
10 | TRBJ2-5 | . | TRBV20-1 | . | TGCAGTGCTAGGCAGGAGACCCAGTACTTC | CSARQETQYF
13 | TRBJ1-2 | . | TRBV5-1 | TRBD1 | TGCGCCAGCAGCAGGCAGACAGGGGAGGGCTACACCTTC | CASSRQTGEGYTF